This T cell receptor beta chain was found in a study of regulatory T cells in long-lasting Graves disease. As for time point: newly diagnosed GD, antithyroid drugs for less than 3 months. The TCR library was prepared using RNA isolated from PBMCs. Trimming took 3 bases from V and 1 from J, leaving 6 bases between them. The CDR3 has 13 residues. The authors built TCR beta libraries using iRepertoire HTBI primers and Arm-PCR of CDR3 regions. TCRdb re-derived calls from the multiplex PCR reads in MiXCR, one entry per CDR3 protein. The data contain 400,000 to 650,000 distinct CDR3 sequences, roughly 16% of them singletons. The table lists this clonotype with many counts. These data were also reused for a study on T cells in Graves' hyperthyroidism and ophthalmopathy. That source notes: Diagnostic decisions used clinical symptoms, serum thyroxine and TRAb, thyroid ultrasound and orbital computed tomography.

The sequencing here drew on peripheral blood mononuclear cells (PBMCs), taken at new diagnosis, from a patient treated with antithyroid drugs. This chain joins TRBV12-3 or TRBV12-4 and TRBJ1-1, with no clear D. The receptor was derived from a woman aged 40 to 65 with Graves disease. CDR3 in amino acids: CASSFKWNTEAFF. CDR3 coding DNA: TGTGCCAGCAGTTTCAAATGGAACACTGAAGCTTTCTTT.